This T cell receptor beta chain was recovered during a study of blood T cell repertoires in COVID-19. Assay: immunoSEQ multiplex PCR; the TCRdb copy retains only in-frame clones and omits some. Seen here are 280,000 or so clones, over 75% observed once, and the top ten hold about 14%. V was cut by 7 bases and J by 8 bases, with 20 bases left in between. Germline V gene lookup returns CDR1 MNHEY and CDR2 SMNVEV (reference sequence). The CDR3 extends over 15 amino acids. Sequenced sample: peripheral blood. The chain joins TRBV27 to TRBJ1-4, with D maybe TRBD1 (5 bases). This clonotype was sampled from a human donor in a cohort sampled during active COVID-19. The CDR3 nucleotides read TGTGCCAGCAAGCCAGGCGGGGCCCGACACGAAAAACTGTTTTTT. Translating it yields CASKPGGARHEKLFF.